What follows is one T cell receptor (beta chain) and its context. Antigen specificity is unknown. The method was immunoSEQ multiplex PCR; TCRdb's version includes in-frame clones alone and lacks a portion of them. The sample holds more than 150,000 clones; 80% to 95% are singletons and the top ten take nearly 3.5%. These data are taken from a study of T cell responses to AZD1222 COVID-19 vaccine. Points from the study as a whole: Spike-specific TCR depth and breadth grew after two AZD1222 doses. White British people made up most donors, females outnumbered males, and clonal diversity was possibly underestimated.

The V and J ends lost 6 bases and 2 bases respectively, with 16 bases between them. Germline V CDR1 and CDR2: KGHSH, LQKENI. This CDR3 comprises 15 residues. Analysis merged second doses at about 4 or about 12 weeks. The chain has TRBV18 and TRBJ1-1, with TRBD1 as a possible D gene (5 bases). The source of this sequence is an adult who received the AZD1222 COVID-19 vaccine. This specimen consisted of peripheral blood, obtained 28 days after the second AZD1222 dose. CDR3 bases: TGTGCCAGCTCGGAAGCCGGGACGCGTAACACTGAAGCTTTCTTT. Translation gives CASSEAGTRNTEAFF.